One sample yielded the 31 T cell receptor beta chains listed below, sequenced in a study of cytomegalovirus exposure and HLA in healthy donors. The primer mix had 60 Vbeta and 13 Jbeta primers. Assay used: immunoSEQ multiplex PCR; TCRdb lists only in-frame clones, some missing. The table records 75,000 to 100,000 clones, over 75% of them present only once. The sample taken for sequencing was PBMCs. Receptors originate from a middle-aged man in good health and CMV-seronegative.

This chain uses TRBV7-2 with TRBJ2-3; D is perhaps TRBD1 (6 bases). The CDR3 length is 14 residues. Germline lookup yields CDR1 SGHTA and CDR2 FQGNSA. Trimming cost V 5 bases and J 4 bases, with 13 bases left between them. Written as DNA, the CDR3 is TGTGCCAGCAGCCGAGACAGGCTCGCAGATACGCAGTATTTT. This sequence encodes CASSRDRLADTQYF.

In its sample, this clone was seen once. The chain couples TRBV4-1 to TRBJ1-1; 9 nucleotides match TRBD1. V lost 0 bases and J lost 0; bases outside the gene matches: 11. Germline CDR1 is MGHRA and CDR2 is YSYEKL. CDR3 length: 19 amino acids. Here the CDR3 reads CASSQDIPGQGDVNTEAFF. As DNA, the CDR3 is TGCGCCAGCAGCCAAGATATCCCGGGACAGGGTGATGTGAACACTGAAGCTTTCTTT.

The chain recombines TRBV5-1 with TRBJ2-7, with 10 nucleotides matching TRBD1. Germline V gene lookup returns CDR1 SGHRS and CDR2 YFSETQ. The CDR3 is 14 amino acids. J lost 5 bases, V lost 4 bases, and 6 bases had no gene match. The DNA of the CDR3 is TGCGCCAGCAGCGTCATGGGGACAGGGGACGAGCAGTACTTC. Its translation is CASSVMGTGDEQYF.

The chain combines TRBV10-3 with TRBJ1-5; 8 bases match TRBD1. The length of the CDR3 is 14 residues. V shed 5 bases, J shed 6 bases, and the junction held 6 bases outside the gene matches. Germline V gene sequence: CDR1 ENHRY, CDR2 SYGVKD. The CDR3, as DNA: TGTGCCATCAGTCCGGACAGGGAGGGTCAGCCCCAGCATTTT. It encodes CAISPDREGQPQHF.

The V call is TRBV5-6, the J call TRBJ1-5; the D is unclear. The germline gives CDR1 SGHDT, CDR2 YYEEEE. With 0 bases removed from V and 0 bases from J, the gap between germline ends came to 13 bases. CDR3 size: 17 residues. CDR3 nucleotides: TGTGCCAGCAGCTTGGGAGGAGGAATTTATAGCAATCAGCCCCAGCATTTT. This encodes CASSLGGGIYSNQPQHF.

The genes are TRBV4-1 and TRBJ1-3; 8 nucleotides agree with TRBD1. The CDR3 sequence is 14 residues long. Losses at the gene ends were 5 bases for V and 2 bases for J; bases not matched to a gene: 2. The germline CDR1 and CDR2 sequences are MGHRA and YSYEKL. The CDR3 loop reads CASSTGGTGNTIYF. The CDR3 DNA reads as TGCGCCAGCAGCACAGGGGGGACTGGAAACACCATATATTTT.

This chain's CDR3 is CSVEERTGVHEQYF. The CDR3 DNA sequence: TGCAGCGTTGAAGAGCGGACAGGGGTACACGAGCAGTACTTC. The V and J genes are TRBV29-1 and TRBJ2-7, with 9 bases aligning to TRBD1. The CDR3 is 14 residues long. V was clipped by 0 bases and J by 5 bases; unmatched bases: 5. Germline lookup yields CDR1 SQVTM and CDR2 ANQGSEA.

This chain links TRBV5-1 with TRBJ2-7; TRBD1 matches 10 bases. The ends lost 4 bases at V and 5 bases at J; junction bases unmatched: 6. CDR1 and CDR2 (germline): SGHRS, YFSETQ. The CDR3 consists of 14 residues. Written as DNA, the CDR3 is TGCGCCAGCAGCACCTGGGACAGGGGCGACGAGCAGTACTTC. Its protein product is CASSTWDRGDEQYF.

This chain connects TRBV5-6 to TRBJ1-6, with D perhaps TRBD1 (5 bases). Germline lookup yields CDR1 SGHDT and CDR2 YYEEEE. Trimming removed 3 bases from V and 4 bases from J, with 17 bases in between. CDR3 length: 17 amino acids. CDR3: CASSWGRVGPYNSPLHF. Here the CDR3 DNA reads TGTGCCAGCAGCTGGGGCCGAGTCGGGCCATATAATTCACCCCTCCACTTT.

This rearrangement joins TRBV5-1 to TRBJ2-7, with a weak D call TRBD1 (6 bases). The germline CDR1 and CDR2 sequences are SGHRS and YFSETQ. The CDR3 is 12 residues long. Deletions cut 5 bases from V and 3 bases from J, with 9 bases between. Here the CDR3 DNA reads TGCGCCAGCAGGACGGACAGCTACGAGCAGTACTTC. It specifies CASRTDSYEQYF.

The rearrangement uses TRBV27 and TRBJ2-5, with a tentative D call TRBD1 (5 bases). CDR1 MNHEY and CDR2 SMNVEV come from the germline V gene (reference sequence). Trimming cost V 2 bases and J 5 bases, with 18 bases left between them. The CDR3 runs 16 residues. CDR3 residues: CASSLRGRRLGETQYF. CDR3 sequence (DNA): TGTGCCAGCAGTTTAAGGGGAAGGAGATTAGGGGAGACCCAGTACTTC.

The chain employs TRBV29-1 and TRBJ2-1; tentative D call: TRBD1 (7 bases). CDR3 size: 14 residues. CDR1 is SQVTM and CDR2 is ANQGSEA in the germline V gene. Trimming left V 7 bases short and J 5 bases short, with 18 bases between. The CDR3 spells CSGMRDRTNNEQFF. CDR3 in DNA: TGCAGCGGGATGCGGGACAGAACGAACAATGAGCAGTTCTTC.

This clone has only a few counts. The chain has TRBV6-4 and TRBJ2-3, with 9 nucleotides matching TRBD2. The V and J ends lost 2 bases and 2 bases, in that order; junction bases with no gene match: 5. From germline, CDR1 is MRHNA and CDR2 SNTAGT. This CDR3 has 16 residues. The DNA of the CDR3 is TGTGCCAGCAGTGACGAGGCGGGGGGGTCCACAGATACGCAGTATTTT. Its translation is CASSDEAGGSTDTQYF.

This chain connects TRBV10-3 to TRBJ2-1, with 7 bases that match TRBD1. J lost 5 bases, V lost 7 bases, and 11 bases had no gene match. The CDR3 sequence is 15 residues long. The germline CDR1 and CDR2 sequences are ENHRY and SYGVKD. The DNA of the CDR3 is TGTGCCATCACCCGACAGGGTCTCTTTAACAATGAGCAGTTCTTC. Translating gives CAITRQGLFNNEQFF.

This clone was found once. The CDR3 protein is CASQGWDIQYF. CDR3 coding DNA: TGTGCCAGCCAGGGATGGGACATTCAGTACTTC. V and J are TRBV2 and TRBJ2-4, with D perhaps TRBD1 (5 bases). Germline loops: CDR1 SNHLY, CDR2 FYNNEI. The CDR3 is 11 residues long. V was shortened by 8 bases and J by 8 bases, with 10 bases between the two germline ends.

J is TRBJ1-6 and V is TRBV6-6; the D gene is possibly TRBD1 (6 bases). The V gene lost 2 bases and the J gene lost 7 bases, with 9 bases spanning the gap. The CDR3 covers 14 residues. Germline lookup yields CDR1 MNHNY and CDR2 SVGAGI (reference sequence). The CDR3, as DNA: TGTGCCAGCAGTTACGGACAGCCCAATTCACCCCTCCACTTT. It encodes CASSYGQPNSPLHF.

The chain uses TRBV5-8 and TRBJ2-7, with D perhaps matching TRBD2 (5 bases). The CDR3 spans 12 residues. Between the trimmed V and J ends, which lost 1 base and 6 bases, there was a span of 8 bases. The germline V gene has CDR1 SGHTS and CDR2 YDEGEE. CDR3 sequence reads: CASSLSGSEQYF. The CDR3 DNA is TGTGCCAGCAGCTTGAGTGGGAGCGAGCAGTACTTC.

In DNA form, the CDR3 reads TGTGCCAGCAGTTACTCTACTAGCTCCCCTAGGGGTGAGCAGTTCTTC. This translates into CASSYSTSSPRGEQFF. This sequence joins TRBV6-5 and TRBJ2-1; possibly TRBD2 for D (6 bases). The CDR3 runs to 16 residues. Trimming removed 0 bases at V and 9 bases at J, with 18 bases between. Germline assignment: CDR1 MNHEY and CDR2 SVGAGI.

This clone appeared a few times. This rearrangement joins TRBV28 to TRBJ2-4, with D unresolved. The CDR3 is made up of 15 amino acids. The V and J ends lost 3 bases and 0 bases respectively, with 9 bases between them. CDR1 and CDR2 from the germline V gene are MDHEN and SYDVKM. The CDR3 loop reads CASSFGVLAKNIQYF. The CDR3 nucleotides are TGTGCCAGCAGTTTCGGAGTCCTAGCCAAAAACATTCAGTACTTC.

The chain links TRBV30 to TRBJ2-2; tentatively, D is TRBD2 (6 bases). The CDR3 is made up of 13 amino acids. Germline CDR1 reads GTSNPN; CDR2 reads SVGIG (reference sequence). V was trimmed by 8 bases and J by 6 bases, leaving 16 bases between them. The chain's CDR3 is CARTQTGAGELFF. In nucleotides, the CDR3 is TGTGCCCGGACGCAGACGGGGGCCGGGGAGCTGTTTTTT.

This clone turned up a few times. The chain recombines TRBV29-1 with TRBJ1-2; 9 nucleotides align to TRBD1. The CDR3 is 13 amino acids. The J segment lost 8 bases and the V segment lost 1 base, leaving 5 bases of the junction unmatched. In germline, CDR1 is SQVTM, CDR2 ANQGSEA. This chain's CDR3 is CSVEGGQGSGYTF. The CDR3 DNA sequence: TGCAGCGTTGAAGGCGGACAGGGGAGCGGCTACACCTTC. The variable domain in full, with the rest retrieved from reference TRBV29-1 and TRBJ1-2, is SAVISQKPSRDICQRGTSLTIQCQVDSQVTMMFWYRQQPGQSLTLIATANQGSEATYESGFVIDKFPISRPNLTFSTLTVSNMSPEDSSIYLCSVEGGQGSGYTFGSGTRLTVV.

The chain's CDR3 is CASSSGLAGPYNEQFF. The CDR3 region has the DNA TGTGCCAGCAGCTCGGGACTAGCGGGGCCATACAATGAGCAGTTCTTC. This chain connects TRBV11-2 to TRBJ2-1; TRBD2 matches at 13 bases. The CDR3 has 16 amino acids. Germline V gene data show CDR1 as SGHAT and CDR2 as FQNNGV. Germline trimming cut 4 bases from V and 4 bases from J; bases unmatched to any gene: 4.

The chain carries TRBV19 and TRBJ2-3, with D tentatively TRBD2 (5 bases). CDR1 is LNHDA and CDR2 is SQIVND in the germline V gene (reference sequence). This CDR3 is 13 amino acids long. The V end lost 3 bases, the J end lost 5 bases, and 9 bases lay between the germline ends. CDR3: CASSIFRGDTQYF. The CDR3 nucleotides read TGTGCCAGTAGTATCTTCCGGGGAGATACGCAGTATTTT.

The CDR3 spells CASSIPGQPYGYTF. The CDR3 bases are TGCGCCAGCAGCATACCGGGACAGCCCTATGGCTACACCTTC. V and J are TRBV5-1 and TRBJ1-2, with 7 bases matching TRBD1. V lost 4 bases to trimming and J lost 4 bases; unmatched junction nucleotides: 7. CDR1 is SGHRS and CDR2 is YFSETQ in the germline V gene. The CDR3 consists of 14 residues.

The chain recombines TRBV6-6 with TRBJ1-1; D ambiguous. The CDR3 runs 13 residues. CDR1 MNHNY and CDR2 SVGAGI come from the germline V gene (reference sequence). V dropped 6 bases and J dropped 7 bases, with 15 bases sitting between them. This chain's CDR3 is CASRYTVPGEAFF. The CDR3 DNA reads as TGTGCCAGCAGGTACACCGTCCCGGGTGAAGCTTTCTTT.

This clone turned up a few times. The chain combines TRBV2 with TRBJ1-1; D uncertain. CDR1 and CDR2 (germline): SNHLY, FYNNEI. Trimming pared 9 bases from V and 5 bases from J, leaving 10 bases between. CDR3 length: 11 residues. As DNA, the CDR3 is TGTGCCAGTCAGAGGGTTACTGAAGCTTTCTTT. As protein: CASQRVTEAFF.

V gene TRBV6-1 combines with J gene TRBJ2-2; maybe TRBD2 (7 bases). Per the germline V gene, CDR1 is MNHNS and CDR2 is SASEGT. V lost 5 bases and J 6 bases, leaving 13 bases between the germline ends. The CDR3 runs to 14 residues. CDR3 bases: TGTGCCAGCAGTTCAATAGGGGGGGCCGGGGAGCTGTTTTTT. Its protein is CASSSIGGAGELFF.

The chain links TRBV28 to TRBJ1-2, with a weak D call TRBD1 (6 bases). Looked up from germline, CDR1 is MDHEN and CDR2 is SYDVKM. V lost 6 bases and J 5 bases, leaving 13 bases between the germline ends. This CDR3 is built from 13 residues. The CDR3 nucleotides read TGTGCCAGCAGCACCGGGACACAGTATGGCTACACCTTC. Residues: CASSTGTQYGYTF.

The genes are TRBV11-2 and TRBJ2-7; TRBD2 matches at 10 bases. Germline V gene lookup returns CDR1 SGHAT and CDR2 FQNNGV. The CDR3 totals 16 residues. J was trimmed by 1 base and V by 6 bases; bases with no gene match: 9. The CDR3 coding sequence is TGTGCCAGCAGACGCCCCGGGACTAGCGAGTCCTACGAGCAGTACTTC. Protein: CASRRPGTSESYEQYF. Based on the CDR3 plus reference TRBV11-2 and TRBJ2-7, the full variable domain is EAGVAQSPRYKIIEKRQSVAFWCNPISGHATLYWYQQILGQGPKLLIQFQNNGVVDDSQLPKDRFSAERLKGVDSTLKIQPAKLEDSAVYLCASRRPGTSESYEQYFGPGTRLTVT.

The V call is TRBV19, the J call TRBJ2-1; unclear D gene. The CDR3 spans 15 residues. Between the trimmed V and J ends, which lost 11 bases and 3 bases, there was a span of 20 bases. Germline V lookup: CDR1 LNHDA, CDR2 SQIVND (reference sequence). CDR3 in amino acids: CASSGEYPIYNEQFF. The CDR3 region has the DNA TGTGCCTCGAGTGGTGAGTACCCCATCTACAATGAGCAGTTCTTC.

The V and J genes are TRBV28 and TRBJ1-6; TRBD1 is a possible D gene (6 bases). V lost 7 bases, J lost 1 base, and 14 bases lay in between. The CDR3 length is 16 residues. CDR1 is MDHEN, CDR2 SYDVKM, per germline. CDR3 in amino acids: CASIKQGTSYNSPLHF. CDR3 bases: TGTGCCAGCATCAAACAGGGTACGTCCTATAATTCACCCCTCCACTTT.